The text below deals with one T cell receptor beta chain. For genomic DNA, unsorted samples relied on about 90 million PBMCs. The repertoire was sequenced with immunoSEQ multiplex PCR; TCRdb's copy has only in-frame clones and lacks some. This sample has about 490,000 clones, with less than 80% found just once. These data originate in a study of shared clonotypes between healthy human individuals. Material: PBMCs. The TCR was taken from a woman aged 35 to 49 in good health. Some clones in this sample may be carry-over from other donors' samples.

The CDR3 loop reads CASTGGGNQPQHF. The CDR3 nucleotides read TGTGCCAGTACAGGGGGTGGAAATCAGCCCCAGCATTTT. The chain joins TRBV19 to TRBJ1-5, with TRBD1 identical over 7 bases. This CDR3 contains 13 residues. V lost 7 bases to trimming and J lost 4 bases; unmatched junction nucleotides: 4. Per germline, CDR1 LNHDA and CDR2 SQIVND (reference sequence).